Below, 16 T cell receptor beta chains from the same sample are listed, as sequenced in a study of blood T cell repertoires in COVID-19. The table came from immunoSEQ multiplex PCR; TCRdb's copy has only in-frame clones and leaves some out. The sample has about 230,000 clones, 85% to 90% seen once. The sequenced material came from PBMCs or T cells enriched from blood (not recorded which). The receptors stem from a woman in her thirties with acute COVID-19.

The rearrangement joins TRBV6-5 to TRBJ2-3; 11 nucleotides line up with TRBD1. The CDR3 is 15 amino acids. From germline, CDR1 is MNHEY and CDR2 SVGAGI. V dropped 0 bases and J dropped 4; count of bases not matched to a gene: 0. The CDR3 nucleotides are TGTGCCAGCAGTTACTCGGACAGGGGGCCAGATACGCAGTATTTT. This codes for CASSYSDRGPDTQYF.

The chain joins TRBV11-2 to TRBJ1-2, with D unclear. Germline-derived CDR1 and CDR2 are SGHAT and FQNNGV. Trimming pared 6 bases from V and 0 bases from J, leaving 5 bases between. This CDR3 has 12 residues. The CDR3 bases are TGTGCCAGCAGTTACTCTAACTATGGCTACACCTTC. It encodes CASSYSNYGYTF.

V usage is TRBV18 and J usage is TRBJ2-7, with D maybe TRBD1 (6 bases). V was pared by 3 bases and J by 2 bases, with 14 bases between. The CDR3 is made up of 15 amino acids. The germline V gene encodes CDR1 KGHSH and CDR2 LQKENI. CDR3: CASSPTTGRTYEQYF. For the CDR3, the DNA is TGTGCCAGCTCACCGACGACAGGCCGAACCTACGAGCAGTACTTC.

The V and J genes are TRBV27 and TRBJ2-1; unclear D gene. With 3 bases removed from V and 5 bases from J, the gap between germline ends came to 11 bases. The CDR3 is 14 amino acids. CDR1 and CDR2 (germline): MNHEY, SMNVEV (reference sequence). The CDR3 nucleotides read TGTGCCAGCAGTTTTTGGCTAGGAAACAATGAGCAGTTCTTC. Its translation is CASSFWLGNNEQFF.

J is TRBJ1-5 and V is TRBV6-5; maybe TRBD1 (6 bases). V shed 0 bases and J shed 4 bases, with 13 bases lying between them. CDR3 length equals 16 residues. Germline CDR1 MNHEY, CDR2 SVGAGI. The CDR3 coding sequence is TGTGCCAGCAGTTACTCGGGAGACAGGCATAATCAGCCCCAGCATTTT. Encoded protein: CASSYSGDRHNQPQHF.

The rearrangement uses TRBV3-1 (or the pseudogene TRBV3-2) and TRBJ2-2, with 8 positions matching TRBD2. This CDR3 contains 14 residues. The V segment lost 4 bases and the J segment 6 bases; nucleotides outside the gene matches: 4. Germline V gene lookup returns CDR1 LGHDT and CDR2 YNNKEL (reference sequence). This chain's CDR3 is CASSLRGGPGELFF. DNA for the CDR3: TGTGCCAGCAGCCTACGGGGGGGGCCCGGGGAGCTGTTTTTT.

The chain has TRBV28 and TRBJ2-2; D gene ambiguous. CDR3 length: 17 residues. The V end was cut by 5 bases, the J end by 1 base, with 17 bases between. Looked up from germline, CDR1 is MDHEN and CDR2 is SYDVKM. The CDR3 is CASSPPRPGVNTGELFF. The CDR3 region has the DNA TGTGCCAGCAGTCCCCCTAGACCTGGTGTGAACACCGGGGAGCTGTTTTTT.

The V gene is TRBV7-3, the J gene TRBJ2-3, with 9 bases aligning to TRBD1. The length of the CDR3 is 15 residues. Trimming cost V 5 bases and J 0 bases; bases outside gene matches: 3. Germline V gene sequence: CDR1 SGHTA, CDR2 FQGTGA. As DNA, the CDR3 is TGTGCCAGCAGCCCCGGGACAGGGAGCACAGATACGCAGTATTTT. The encoded protein is CASSPGTGSTDTQYF.

CDR3 residues: CASSLSLGGSNQPQHF. CDR3 nucleotide sequence: TGTGCCAGCAGTTTAAGTCTCGGGGGGAGCAATCAGCCCCAGCATTTT. J is TRBJ1-5 and V is TRBV27, with D possibly TRBD1 on 5 matching bases. Germline-derived CDR1 and CDR2 are MNHEY and SMNVEV (reference sequence). The CDR3 has 16 residues. Between the trimmed V and J ends, which lost 2 bases and 1 base, there was a span of 12 bases.

V is TRBV6-5 and J is TRBJ1-2; tentative D call: TRBD1 (6 bases). The CDR3 totals 13 residues. Germline lookup yields CDR1 MNHEY and CDR2 SVGAGI. Between the trimmed V and J ends, which lost 7 bases and 7 bases, there was a span of 16 bases. This CDR3 reads CASTRDTVRGYTF. In nucleotides, the CDR3 is TGTGCCAGCACCAGGGACACTGTACGTGGCTACACCTTC.

The chain is built from TRBV18 and TRBJ2-7; 7 positions agree with TRBD1. This CDR3 contains 15 residues. Trimming cost V 1 base and J 3 bases; bases outside gene matches: 6. Per germline, CDR1 KGHSH and CDR2 LQKENI. The CDR3 loop is CASSPQAGGFYEQYF. The CDR3 coding sequence is TGTGCCAGCTCACCACAGGCAGGGGGTTTCTACGAGCAGTACTTC.

The chain links TRBV19 to TRBJ2-3; D gene ambiguous. V was trimmed by 3 bases and J by 3 bases, leaving 13 bases between them. Germline loops: CDR1 LNHDA, CDR2 SQIVND (reference sequence). The CDR3 is 15 amino acids. The DNA for the CDR3 is TGTGCCAGTAGTATCAGGTACCCGAAAACAGATACGCAGTATTTT. It specifies CASSIRYPKTDTQYF. The full variable domain, in which reference TRBV19 and TRBJ2-3 provide the parts outside the CDR3, is DGGITQSPKYLFRKEGQNVTLSCEQNLNHDAMYWYRQDPGQGLRLIYYSQIVNDFQKGDIAEGYSVSREKKESFPLTVTSAQKNPTAFYLCASSIRYPKTDTQYFGPGTRLTVL.

J is TRBJ1-2 and V is TRBV21-1. TRBV21-1 is designated a pseudogene. CDR3 length: 15 residues. CDR3 protein: CASSKTRGENYGYTF. CDR3 coding DNA: TGTGCCAGCAGCAAAACCCGGGGAGAGAACTATGGCTACACCTTC.

This chain links TRBV7-3 with TRBJ1-6, with TRBD1 matching 9 bases. The V segment lost 5 bases and the J segment 8 bases; nucleotides outside the gene matches: 1. Germline values: CDR1 SGHTA, CDR2 FQGTGA. CDR3 length: 13 residues. The CDR3 loop reads CASSRDRDSPLHF. For the CDR3, the DNA is TGTGCCAGCAGCCGGGACAGGGATTCACCCCTCCACTTT. The whole variable domain, remainder taken from reference TRBV7-3 and TRBJ1-6, is GAGVSQTPSNKVTEKGKYVELRCDPISGHTALYWYRQSLGQGPEFLIYFQGTGAADDSGLPNDRFFAVRPEGSVSTLKIQRTERGDSAVYLCASSRDRDSPLHFGNGTRLTVT.

This chain uses TRBV20-1 with TRBJ1-1; a possible D gene is TRBD1 (6 bases). V lost 3 bases and J lost 5, with 10 bases in between. Germline V CDR1 and CDR2: DFQATT, SNEGSKA (reference sequence). CDR3 length equals 12 residues. The CDR3 reads CSASGGRTEAFF. Written as DNA, the CDR3 is TGCAGTGCTAGTGGGGGCAGGACTGAAGCTTTCTTT.

The gene calls are TRBV30 and TRBJ1-5, with no clear D. Germline V gene lookup returns CDR1 GTSNPN and CDR2 SVGIG (reference sequence). V lost 3 bases and J 6 bases, leaving 21 bases between the germline ends. The CDR3 runs to 16 residues. CDR3 nucleotide sequence: TGTGCCTGGAGCGAGCGGGTTAGAGTCTGGGCTCAGCCCCAGCATTTT. It specifies CAWSERVRVWAQPQHF.